This T cell receptor (beta chain) was documented in a study of blood T cell repertoires in COVID-19. The wider study: In each case, the material was cDNA or gDNA derived from T cells, B-cell-depleted T cells, or PBMCs.

Assay used: immunoSEQ multiplex PCR; TCRdb lists only in-frame clones, some missing. The profile shows around 120,000 clones, about 78% of them singletons. The CDR3 runs 12 residues. Trimming cost V 9 bases and J 5 bases, with 13 bases left between them. The rearrangement links TRBV23-1 to TRBJ1-1; D call uncertain. TRBV23-1 is treated as an ORF (open reading frame) with a function not yet certain. What was sequenced was peripheral blood. This receptor was taken from an older man with acute or convalescent COVID-19. The CDR3 DNA sequence: TGCGCCAGTGGTCGGGATCGGACTGAAGCTTTCTTT. Translation: CASGRDRTEAFF.